Presented here are 30 T cell receptor beta chains from one specimen sequenced in a study of CD8 T cells in ankylosing spondylitis (dated by TCRdb to about 2017). The method behind the library was 5' RACE. TCRdb records Illumina HiSeq 2500 as the sequencer. The public reads were reanalyzed by TCRdb: fastp trimming at Q25, MiXCR alignment, in-frame beta chains only. CDR3 protein duplicates are merged, each entry listing the most common genes and DNA. This sample lists under 150,000 distinct CDR3 sequences; approximately 9.9% were detected once. Approximately 3.6% of the sample is taken by the ten largest. Specimen: blood, either unsorted or a sorted T cell fraction (not recorded which). The receptors stem from a male donor with ankylosing spondylitis or in good health (not recorded which).

There are a few counts of this clonotype. This sequence joins TRBV19 and TRBJ2-2; D is undetermined. In germline, CDR1 is LNHDA, CDR2 SQIVND (reference sequence). This CDR3 has 12 residues. V lost 6 bases to trimming and J lost 7 bases, with 9 bases between them. The CDR3 nucleotides are TGTGCCAGTAGCCACCCTATCGGGGAGCTGTTTTTT. Its protein product is CASSHPIGELFF.

This clonotype was detected ten times or more. CDR3 sequence reads: CSAIDGNSPLHF. The CDR3 nucleotides are TGCAGTGCTATCGACGGAAATTCACCCCTCCACTTT. The V gene is TRBV20-1, the J gene TRBJ1-6, with D hard to call. There are 12 residues in the CDR3. Germline V gene sequence: CDR1 DFQATT, CDR2 SNEGSKA (reference sequence). V lost 4 bases and J 7 bases, leaving 8 bases between the germline ends.

There are many counts of this clonotype. The rearrangement uses TRBV12-3 or TRBV12-4 and TRBJ2-1; TRBD1 aligns across 8 bases. The CDR3 spans 17 residues. The V segment lost 7 bases and the J segment 4 bases; nucleotides outside the gene matches: 15. The CDR3 loop is CASTPRTGPEGYNEQFF. The CDR3 nucleotides read TGTGCCAGCACCCCGAGGACAGGGCCTGAGGGTTACAATGAGCAGTTCTTC.

V is TRBV5-1 and J is TRBJ2-2; 10 bases agree with TRBD1. The CDR3 runs to 15 residues. The ends lost 4 bases at V and 5 bases at J; junction bases unmatched: 5. Germline CDR1 and CDR2: SGHRS and YFSETQ. The CDR3 loop reads CASSPRTGGTGELFF. The CDR3 nucleotides are TGCGCCAGCAGCCCTAGGACAGGGGGGACCGGGGAGCTGTTTTTT.

The chain links TRBV11-2 to TRBJ2-1; 8 nucleotides line up with TRBD2. This CDR3 contains 18 residues. Germline V gene lookup returns CDR1 SGHAT and CDR2 FQNNGV. V lost 5 bases and J lost 7; bases outside the gene matches: 19. As DNA, the CDR3 is TGTGCCAGCAGCCTTCGGAGTGGAAGCGGGAGTGGTAGGAATGAGCAGTTCTTC. It specifies CASSLRSGSGSGRNEQFF. Full variable domain (missing parts from reference TRBV11-2 and TRBJ2-1): EAGVAQSPRYKIIEKRQSVAFWCNPISGHATLYWYQQILGQGPKLLIQFQNNGVVDDSQLPKDRFSAERLKGVDSTLKIQPAKLEDSAVYLCASSLRSGSGSGRNEQFFGPGTRLTVL.

This clonotype was seen many times. This chain links TRBV4-1 with TRBJ2-2, with 7 bases aligning to TRBD2. The V segment lost 0 bases and the J segment 4 bases; nucleotides outside the gene matches: 8. Germline CDR1 is MGHRA and CDR2 is YSYEKL. The CDR3 loop spans 17 amino acids. The CDR3: CASSQDPPSGATGELFF. CDR3 in DNA: TGCGCCAGCAGCCAAGACCCCCCTAGCGGAGCCACCGGGGAGCTGTTTTTT.

Comment on this clonotype: No conserved phenylalanine or tryptophan ends this CDR3, so it is likely a read error. V is TRBV5-1 and J is TRBJ2-7, with a possible D match to TRBD2 (5 bases). Trimming removed 4 bases from V and 4 bases from J, with 6 bases in between. This CDR3 comprises 11 residues. Germline CDR1 and CDR2: SGHRS and YFSETQ. The CDR3 sequence is CASSEGYEQYL. CDR3 in DNA: TGCGCCAGCAGCGAGGGTTACGAGCAGTACTTG.

The chain carries TRBV29-1 and TRBJ2-2, with 14 bases lining up with TRBD2. Germline assignment: CDR1 SQVTM and CDR2 ANQGSEA. Trimming took 6 bases from V and 4 from J; bases not matched to a gene: 7. This CDR3 spans 16 amino acids. The CDR3 DNA follows: TGCAGCGTGAGACTAGCGGGAGGGGCGACCACCGGGGAGCTGTTTTTT. Residues: CSVRLAGGATTGELFF.

This clonotype was found many times. The chain links TRBV7-2 to TRBJ2-3, with TRBD1 matching over 8 bases. The germline V gene encodes CDR1 SGHTA and CDR2 FQGNSA. The CDR3 has 15 residues. V shed 8 bases and J 4 bases; nucleotides not matched to a gene: 11. The chain's CDR3 is CASLQQGEWSDTQYF. The CDR3 DNA sequence: TGTGCCAGCCTACAACAGGGGGAGTGGTCAGATACGCAGTATTTT.

This clonotype was counted many times. The rearrangement joins TRBV7-2 to TRBJ2-1; 7 nucleotides agree with TRBD1. Per germline, CDR1 SGHTA and CDR2 FQGNSA. This CDR3 region has 15 residues. V shed 4 bases, J shed 3 bases, and the junction held 6 bases outside the gene matches. The CDR3 DNA follows: TGTGCCAGCAGCTCTACAGGGGATGGCTACAATGAGCAGTTCTTC. Translated, it gives CASSSTGDGYNEQFF.

The genes are TRBV13 and TRBJ1-2; 10 bases agree with TRBD1. The CDR3 runs 18 residues. Per the germline V gene, CDR1 is PRHDT and CDR2 is FYEKMQ (reference sequence). Trimming took 5 bases from V and 3 from J; bases not matched to a gene: 15. The CDR3 sequence is CASSPEVGQGKVDYGYTF. The CDR3 nucleotides are TGTGCCAGCAGCCCTGAGGTGGGACAGGGGAAAGTTGACTATGGCTACACCTTC.

This clonotype occurred a few times. V usage is TRBV20-1 and J usage is TRBJ2-1; D unresolved. The V end lost 0 bases, the J end lost 9 bases, and 9 bases lay between the germline ends. The CDR3 loop spans 12 amino acids. The germline V gene has CDR1 DFQATT and CDR2 SNEGSKA (reference sequence). This chain's CDR3 is CSARERPGEQFF. CDR3 nucleotides: TGCAGTGCTAGAGAACGCCCAGGTGAGCAGTTCTTC.

This clonotype has a count of ten or more. CDR3 in amino acids: CASSLDPSGLAGPYEQYF. The CDR3 bases are TGTGCCAGCAGCTTAGATCCTTCAGGACTAGCGGGACCCTACGAGCAGTACTTC. The chain recombines TRBV11-2 with TRBJ2-7; TRBD2 agrees at 12 bases. V shed 0 bases and J 2 bases; nucleotides not matched to a gene: 8. The CDR3 consists of 18 residues. CDR1 SGHAT and CDR2 FQNNGV come from the germline V gene.

This clonotype was counted many times. The rearrangement joins TRBV5-1 to TRBJ2-3; 8 positions agree with TRBD2. With 2 bases clipped from V and 6 bases from J, the junction kept 8 bases outside the gene matches. CDR1 and CDR2 (germline): SGHRS, YFSETQ. This CDR3 comprises 15 residues. CDR3 protein: CASSLAGVTADTQYF. In nucleotides, the CDR3 is TGCGCCAGCAGCTTAGCGGGAGTGACTGCCGATACGCAGTATTTT.

This clonotype came up many times. V is TRBV28 and J is TRBJ2-5; 10 bases are shared with TRBD1. V was pared by 3 bases and J by 3 bases, with 4 bases of the junction left unmatched. The CDR3 is 15 residues long. The germline V gene encodes CDR1 MDHEN and CDR2 SYDVKM. The CDR3 bases are TGTGCCAGCAGTTTTAAGACAGGGGGCAAAGAGACCCAGTACTTC. Encoded protein: CASSFKTGGKETQYF.

In its sample, this clonotype was seen a few times. The rearrangement uses TRBV4-3 and TRBJ1-1; TRBD1 might be the D (5 bases). Trimming removed 0 bases from V and 6 bases from J, with 11 bases in between. The V gene's germline CDR1 is LGHNA and CDR2 YSLEER. The length of the CDR3 is 14 residues. CDR3 amino acids: CASSQDMTDAEAFF. DNA for the CDR3: TGCGCCAGCAGCCAAGATATGACAGACGCTGAAGCTTTCTTT.

V gene TRBV6-5 combines with J gene TRBJ2-1; D is undetermined. There are 16 residues in the CDR3. Germline CDR1 reads MNHEY; CDR2 reads SVGAGI. Trimming took off 2 bases at V and 7 bases at J, with 18 bases between the two ends. In nucleotides, the CDR3 is TGTGCCAGCAGTTACGGTCGCAGGACGGGTTTGAATGAGCAGTTCTTC. It is translated as CASSYGRRTGLNEQFF.

This clonotype showed up many times. The V call is TRBV12-3 or TRBV12-4, the J call TRBJ1-1; D ambiguous. The V and J ends lost 5 bases and 1 base respectively, with 5 bases between them. The CDR3 contains 12 residues. DNA of the CDR3: TGTGCCAGCAGTCTAGAGAACACTGAAGCTTTCTTT. Its protein product is CASSLENTEAFF.

The table lists this clonotype with many counts. This chain connects TRBV27 to TRBJ2-1, with 7 bases fitting TRBD2. The CDR3 spans 14 residues. Germline V gene sequence: CDR1 MNHEY, CDR2 SMNVEV (reference sequence). The junction had 7 bases not matched to a gene; V was cut back by 4 bases and J by 7 bases. The CDR3 sequence: CASSSWTSKNEQFF. Written as DNA, the CDR3 is TGTGCCAGCAGTTCGTGGACTAGTAAAAATGAGCAGTTCTTC.

The J gene is TRBJ2-5, the V gene TRBV20-1, with 7 bases identical to TRBD2. The V and J ends lost 5 bases and 4 bases, in that order; junction bases with no gene match: 4. Germline lookup yields CDR1 DFQATT and CDR2 SNEGSKA (reference sequence). This CDR3 has 12 amino acids. CDR3 DNA sequence: TGCAGTGCTCGGGGGAGGGGAGAGACCCAGTACTTC. Translated: CSARGRGETQYF.

The chain employs TRBV6-5 and TRBJ1-1; 7 bases align to TRBD1. CDR3 length: 16 residues. From germline, CDR1 is MNHEY and CDR2 SVGAGI. The V gene end was trimmed by 0 bases and the J gene end by 6 bases; junction bases not matched to a gene: 10. The CDR3 region is CASSYSQTGPSAEAFF. CDR3 DNA sequence: TGTGCCAGCAGTTACTCACAGACAGGGCCGAGCGCTGAAGCTTTCTTT.

The chain uses TRBV5-1 and TRBJ1-5; 7 bases map to TRBD1. The CDR3 has 14 residues. Germline V CDR1 and CDR2: SGHRS, YFSETQ. With V trimmed by 4 bases and J by 7 bases, 8 bases remained unmatched. The DNA for the CDR3 is TGCGCCAGCAGCCACGGGACAGTTGGGCAGCCCCAGCATTTT. Its translation: CASSHGTVGQPQHF.

This clonotype has at least ten counts. The chain has TRBV7-6 and TRBJ2-2; TRBD1 matches 7 bases. This CDR3 spans 15 amino acids. The trim removed 1 base at V and 5 bases at J, leaving 4 bases unmatched. Germline CDR1 SGHVS, CDR2 FNYEAQ. The CDR3 here is CASSLVAGGTGELFF. Here the CDR3 DNA reads TGTGCCAGCAGCTTAGTCGCAGGGGGTACCGGGGAGCTGTTTTTT.

This clonotype showed up many times. This chain links TRBV9 with TRBJ2-6; D is possibly TRBD2 (5 bases). The germline CDR1 and CDR2 sequences are SGDLS and YYNGEE. The V and J ends lost 0 bases and 0 bases respectively, with 16 bases between them. The CDR3 extends over 19 amino acids. As DNA, the CDR3 is TGTGCCAGCAGCGTAGCTAGCAGAGGGCTCCACTCTGGGGCCAACGTCCTGACTTTC. It specifies CASSVASRGLHSGANVLTF.

This clonotype was picked up many times. V usage is TRBV28 and J usage is TRBJ2-7; D is possibly TRBD2 (6 bases). The CDR3 spans 14 residues. With 5 bases removed from V and 5 bases from J, the gap between germline ends came to 16 bases. Germline CDR1 is MDHEN and CDR2 is SYDVKM. As DNA, the CDR3 is TGTGCCAGCAGTCTGGGGCTAGCGTTCGACGAGCAGTACTTC. This translates into CASSLGLAFDEQYF.

The chain links TRBV5-5 to TRBJ1-5; no definite D call. Germline CDR1 and CDR2: SGHKS and YYEKEE (reference sequence). The CDR3 has 14 amino acids. The ends were cut back, 4 bases at V and 0 bases at J, with 8 bases in the middle. The CDR3 region has the DNA TGTGCCAGCAGCCCTTCGCATAGCAATCAGCCCCAGCATTTT. Protein product: CASSPSHSNQPQHF.

The sample holds many counts of this clonotype. The rearrangement links TRBV7-8 to TRBJ2-3, with 10 nucleotides matching TRBD2. This CDR3 region has 15 residues. J lost 9 bases, V lost 0 bases, and 6 bases had no gene match. CDR1 SGHVS and CDR2 FQNEAQ come from the germline V gene. CDR3 coding DNA: TGTGCCAGCAGCTTAGCGGAGGTAGCGGGAGGCACGCAGTATTTT. It codes for CASSLAEVAGGTQYF.

This clonotype was observed many times. The chain joins TRBV25-1 to TRBJ1-3; the match to TRBD1 covers 8 bases. Germline CDR1 and CDR2: MGHDK and SYGVNS. The CDR3 spans 15 residues. The trim removed 4 bases at V and 0 bases at J, leaving 2 bases unmatched. CDR3 sequence reads: CASSGDRGSGNTIYF. CDR3 nucleotide sequence: TGTGCCAGCAGTGGTGACAGGGGCTCTGGAAACACCATATATTTT.

This clonotype showed up many times. CDR3 residues: CASSPGLPNEQFF. The DNA for the CDR3 is TGTGCCAGCAGTCCGGGACTACCCAATGAGCAGTTCTTC. The V gene is TRBV12-3 or TRBV12-4, the J gene TRBJ2-1, with TRBD2 identical over 7 bases. After removal of 5 bases from V and 6 bases from J, the junction contained 4 bases not matched to a gene. The CDR3 is 13 amino acids.

The chain is built from TRBV28 and TRBJ2-1, with D unclear. The V and J ends lost 6 bases and 2 bases respectively, with 17 bases between them. In germline, CDR1 is MDHEN, CDR2 SYDVKM. The CDR3 is made up of 16 amino acids. The CDR3 here is CASRFGKRAPYNEQFF. In nucleotides, the CDR3 is TGTGCCAGCAGGTTCGGCAAAAGAGCACCCTACAATGAGCAGTTCTTC. The entire variable domain, with the rest obtained from reference TRBV28 and TRBJ2-1, is as follows: DVKVTQSSRYLVKRTGEKVFLECVQDMDHENMFWYRQDPGLGLRLIYFSYDVKMKEKGDIPEGYSVSREKKERFSLILESASTNQTSMYLCASRFGKRAPYNEQFFGPGTRLTVL.